These 23 T cell receptor beta chains were sequenced from one sample in a study of T cell responses to AZD1222 COVID-19 vaccine (dated by TCRdb to about 2021). Receptor amplification or capture employed the immunoSEQ multiplex PCR assay. What TCRdb holds here is the immuneACCESS table cut down to in-frame rearrangements. Part of the clones is not present; checked against another copy, under half of the missing clones reflect an unresolved V gene, and the others are unexplained. This sample comprises roughly 150,000 clones, approximately 90% of them detected only once. Approximately 1.3% of the sample is in the top ten clones. The intended sense of this specimen's time point label: about 28 days (+/-7) after the second vaccine dose. This sample comprised peripheral blood, obtained 28 days after the second AZD1222 dose. These receptors originate from an adult who received the AZD1222 COVID-19 vaccine.

The chain uses TRBV7-2 and TRBJ2-3, with 9 bases identical to TRBD2. CDR1 and CDR2 from the germline V gene are SGHTA and FQGNSA. The CDR3 extends over 17 amino acids. The V segment lost 1 base and the J segment 4 bases; nucleotides outside the gene matches: 9. CDR3 DNA: TGTGCCAGCAGCTTAGTGCGCCTAGCGGGATTGGCAGATACGCAGTATTTT. Its translation: CASSLVRLAGLADTQYF.

This clone was seen repeatedly, ten times or more. V and J are TRBV7-3 and TRBJ2-2; D is unresolved. The CDR3 runs 14 residues. The germline CDR1 and CDR2 sequences are SGHTA and FQGTGA. The V end was cut by 6 bases, the J end by 8 bases, with 16 bases between. The CDR3 DNA is TGTGCCAGCAGTAGGAAACCCAGCTCGGGGGAGCTGTTTTTT. Residues: CASSRKPSSGELFF.

The rearrangement links TRBV18 to TRBJ2-1; D gene unclear. Trimming took off 1 base at V and 9 bases at J, with 7 bases between the two ends. CDR1 and CDR2 from the germline V gene are KGHSH and LQKENI. The CDR3 has 12 residues. Written as DNA, the CDR3 is TGTGCCAGCTCACCACTAAATGGTGAGCAGTTCTTC. Translating it yields CASSPLNGEQFF.

The genes are TRBV19 and TRBJ2-1; TRBD1 matches at 7 bases. The CDR3 runs 15 residues. Per germline, CDR1 LNHDA and CDR2 SQIVND (reference sequence). V lost 3 bases, J lost 8 bases, and 10 bases stayed unmatched. CDR3 nucleotide sequence: TGTGCCAGTAGTATTTGGGCGACAGGGAGCGATGAGCAGTTCTTC. The encoded protein is CASSIWATGSDEQFF.

The gene calls are TRBV4-2 and TRBJ1-4, with TRBD1 as a possible D gene (5 bases). Between the trimmed V and J ends, which lost 4 bases and 8 bases, there was a span of 17 bases. The CDR3 is 15 amino acids. Germline V gives CDR1 LGHNA, CDR2 YNFKEQ. The CDR3 spells CASSPFGGSDEKLFF. The CDR3 nucleotides are TGTGCCAGCAGCCCGTTTGGGGGTTCGGACGAAAAACTGTTTTTT.

The V call is TRBV11-3, the J call TRBJ1-1; TRBD1 agrees at 7 bases. The V segment lost 3 bases and the J segment 5 bases; nucleotides outside the gene matches: 3. Per germline, CDR1 SGHNT and CDR2 YENEEA. This CDR3 has 13 residues. The CDR3 sequence is CASSFGGQTEAFF. The CDR3, as DNA: TGTGCCAGCAGCTTTGGGGGACAGACTGAAGCTTTCTTT.

The chain couples TRBV7-9 to TRBJ2-1; no firm D call. Deletions cut 1 base from V and 10 bases from J, with 5 bases between. The CDR3 totals 11 residues. The germline gives CDR1 SEHNR, CDR2 FQNEAQ (reference sequence). The CDR3, as DNA: TGTGCCAGCAGCTTAGATCTCGAGCAGTTCTTC. This sequence encodes CASSLDLEQFF. The whole variable domain, remainder taken from reference TRBV7-9 and TRBJ2-1, is DTGVSQNPRHKITKRGQNVTFRCDPISEHNRLYWYRQTLGQGPEFLTYFQNEAQLEKSRLLSDRFSAERPKGSFSTLEIQRTEQGDSAMYLCASSLDLEQFFGPGTRLTVL.

The chain is built from TRBV6-2 or TRBV6-3 and TRBJ2-3; TRBD2 aligns across 8 bases. This CDR3 spans 16 amino acids. The germline V gene encodes CDR1 MNHEY and CDR2 SVGEGT. Germline trimming cut 3 bases from V and 4 bases from J; bases unmatched to any gene: 9. CDR3 in amino acids: CASSYGRAGAADTQYF. The CDR3, as DNA: TGTGCCAGCAGTTATGGAAGAGCGGGGGCAGCAGATACGCAGTATTTT.

The rearrangement uses TRBV27 and TRBJ1-4; the D is unclear. The CDR3 has 17 residues. V was shortened by 1 base and J by 6 bases, with 18 bases between the two germline ends. The V gene's germline CDR1 is MNHEY and CDR2 SMNVEV (reference sequence). CDR3 sequence reads: CASSLFGRRFGDEKLFF. CDR3 bases: TGTGCCAGCAGTTTATTCGGTAGGAGGTTCGGGGATGAAAAACTGTTTTTT.

The V call is TRBV11-2, the J call TRBJ1-6; no firm D call. The CDR3 is made up of 15 amino acids. Trimming removed 4 bases at V and 8 bases at J, with 15 bases between. Germline values: CDR1 SGHAT, CDR2 FQNNGV. CDR3 DNA: TGTGCCAGCAGCTCTACCGCGGGCGGGCATTCACCCCTCCACTTT. This translates into CASSSTAGGHSPLHF. Drawing the rest from reference TRBV11-2 and TRBJ1-6, the complete variable domain is EAGVAQSPRYKIIEKRQSVAFWCNPISGHATLYWYQQILGQGPKLLIQFQNNGVVDDSQLPKDRFSAERLKGVDSTLKIQPAKLEDSAVYLCASSSTAGGHSPLHFGNGTRLTVT.

J is TRBJ1-6 and V is TRBV5-5, with D possibly matching TRBD1 (6 bases). V was cut by 4 bases and J by 3 bases, with 11 bases left in between. In germline, CDR1 is SGHKS, CDR2 YYEKEE (reference sequence). The CDR3 has 15 amino acids. CDR3: CASSLRTDYNSPLHF. The CDR3 DNA sequence: TGTGCCAGCAGCCTCCGGACAGACTATAATTCACCCCTCCACTTT.

The chain has TRBV4-1 and TRBJ2-7; perhaps D is TRBD1 or TRBD2 (5 bases each). Trimming left V 0 bases short and J 2 bases short, with 11 bases between. CDR3 length: 15 residues. Germline lookup yields CDR1 MGHRA and CDR2 YSYEKL. The DNA for the CDR3 is TGCGCCAGCAGCCAAGATGGGGACCAAACCTACGAGCAGTACTTC. It codes for CASSQDGDQTYEQYF.

The chain uses TRBV6-2 or TRBV6-3 and TRBJ2-2; no clear D. The CDR3 covers 15 residues. Trimming cost V 2 bases and J 6 bases, with 13 bases left between them. Germline CDR1 is MNHEY and CDR2 is SVGEGT. As DNA, the CDR3 is TGTGCCAGCAGTTACACTGGCTTATTGGCCGGGGAGCTGTTTTTT. This gives the protein CASSYTGLLAGELFF.

The chain carries TRBV13 and TRBJ2-5; D possibly corresponds to TRBD1 (5 bases). CDR3 length equals 14 residues. CDR1 PRHDT and CDR2 FYEKMQ come from the germline V gene (reference sequence). The germline V and J ends were trimmed by 6 bases and 2 bases, with 13 bases remaining between them. CDR3 residues: CASSSMGPQETQYF. The CDR3 DNA follows: TGTGCCAGCAGTTCTATGGGGCCTCAAGAGACCCAGTACTTC. Supplemented by reference TRBV13 and TRBJ2-5, the full variable domain reads AAGVIQSPRHLIKEKRETATLKCYPIPRHDTVYWYQQGPGQDPQFLISFYEKMQSDKGSIPDRFSAQQFSDYHSELNMSSLELGDSALYFCASSSMGPQETQYFGPGTRLLVL.

The rearrangement joins TRBV18 to TRBJ1-4; D gene uncertain. The CDR3 covers 16 residues. Trimming pared 3 bases from V and 3 bases from J, leaving 14 bases between. Germline assignment: CDR1 KGHSH and CDR2 LQKENI. DNA of the CDR3: TGTGCCAGCTCACCTAATCTCCCCGCTGCTAATGAAAAACTGTTTTTT. Translating it yields CASSPNLPAANEKLFF.

The rearrangement uses TRBV12-3 or TRBV12-4 and TRBJ1-1; D remains unclear. The CDR3 is made up of 13 amino acids. The V end was cut by 5 bases, the J end by 5 bases, with 12 bases between. As DNA, the CDR3 is TGTGCCAGCAGTCTACAACTGAGGACTGAAGCTTTCTTT. This sequence encodes CASSLQLRTEAFF.

This sequence joins TRBV7-2 and TRBJ1-2, with 7 bases identical to TRBD1. The germline CDR1 and CDR2 sequences are SGHTA and FQGNSA. The junction had 11 bases not matched to a gene; V was cut back by 6 bases and J by 4 bases. This CDR3 comprises 15 residues. The CDR3 sequence is CASRKPGQTLYGYTF. The DNA for the CDR3 is TGTGCCAGCAGGAAGCCGGGACAGACGCTCTATGGCTACACCTTC.

In its sample, this clone was seen once. The chain has TRBV2 and TRBJ2-7; TRBD1 might be the D (5 bases). V lost 2 bases, J lost 7 bases, and 18 bases lay in between. The CDR3 sequence is 15 residues long. Germline assignment: CDR1 SNHLY and CDR2 FYNNEI. The DNA for the CDR3 is TGTGCCAGCAGTGAATTGTGGGGCCAGTTTCAGGAGCAGTACTTC. This encodes CASSELWGQFQEQYF.

The V call is TRBV4-2, the J call TRBJ1-3; tentatively, D is TRBD1 (6 bases). Germline values: CDR1 LGHNA, CDR2 YNFKEQ. V shed 0 bases and J shed 4 bases, with 16 bases lying between them. The CDR3 consists of 17 residues. The CDR3 protein is CASSQDGGRAWGNTIYF. In nucleotides, the CDR3 is TGTGCCAGCAGCCAAGACGGGGGCAGGGCTTGGGGAAACACCATATATTTT.

The genes are TRBV6-5 and TRBJ1-1; weak D call: TRBD1 (5 bases). The CDR3 consists of 16 residues. Per the germline V gene, CDR1 is MNHEY and CDR2 is SVGAGI. Trimming pared 0 bases from V and 7 bases from J, leaving 18 bases between. CDR3 amino acids: CASSYSRTTLGVEAFF. CDR3 bases: TGTGCCAGCAGTTACTCTAGGACGACATTAGGGGTTGAAGCTTTCTTT.

The chain couples TRBV18 to TRBJ1-6; 8 bases match TRBD1. The germline V gene encodes CDR1 KGHSH and CDR2 LQKENI. The length of the CDR3 is 15 residues. V gave up 3 bases and J gave up 9 bases; unmatched junction bases: 7. CDR3 sequence (DNA): TGTGCCAGCTCACCCCCGACAGGGGAAGCTTCACCCCTCCACTTT. It translates to CASSPPTGEASPLHF.

The rearrangement links TRBV4-3 to TRBJ2-2; D may be TRBD1 or TRBD2 (5 bases each). V lost 8 bases to trimming and J lost 4 bases, with 8 bases between them. The V gene's germline CDR1 is LGHNA and CDR2 YSLEER. This CDR3 region has 12 residues. The CDR3 DNA reads as TGCGCCAGCGGGGGAAGCACCGGGGAGCTGTTTTTT. The encoded protein is CASGGSTGELFF.

This clone was seen once. The chain links TRBV5-5 to TRBJ1-1; no reliable D call. Trimming stripped 3 bases from V and 11 bases from J, with 20 bases between. Germline CDR1 SGHKS, CDR2 YYEKEE (reference sequence). This CDR3 has 14 residues. As DNA, the CDR3 is TGTGCCAGCAGCTCGACCCTAACCGACGGATGGGCTTTCTTT. Translated, it gives CASSSTLTDGWAFF.